The clone carrying this T cell receptor (beta chain) was seen only a few times. Its target is unknown. Some clones are missing from TCRdb's copy, which holds only in-frame ones; the method was immunoSEQ multiplex PCR. The table lists 550,000 to 750,000 clones, roughly nine tenths of them singletons. The data originate from a study of shared clonotypes between healthy human individuals. CD8 cells regarded as naive lacked CD45RO, were positively chosen for CCR7, and omitted terminally differentiated effector memory CD45RA+ cells. Broader study findings: Clonotype sharing among donors likely depends on sequencing depth.

The germline V gene has CDR1 SGHTA and CDR2 FQGNSA. V lost 3 bases and J lost 2, with 11 bases in between. This CDR3 has 14 amino acids. Sequenced input: naive CD8+ T cells sorted from blood. The J gene is TRBJ2-7, the V gene TRBV7-2; D unclear. The TCR was taken from a man aged 25-45 years in good health. CDR3 nucleotides: TGTGCCAGCAGCTTGGGCAGGCTAGCCTACGAGCAGTACTTC. It translates to CASSLGRLAYEQYF.